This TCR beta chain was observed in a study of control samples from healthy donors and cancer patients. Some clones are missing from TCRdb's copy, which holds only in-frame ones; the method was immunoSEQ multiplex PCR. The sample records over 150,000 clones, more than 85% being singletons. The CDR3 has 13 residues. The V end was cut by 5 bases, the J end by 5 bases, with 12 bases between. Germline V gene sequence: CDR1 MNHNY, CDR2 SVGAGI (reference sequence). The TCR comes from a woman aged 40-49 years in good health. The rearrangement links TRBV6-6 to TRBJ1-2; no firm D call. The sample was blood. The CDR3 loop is CASSKALVYGYTF. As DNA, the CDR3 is TGTGCCAGCAGTAAGGCCCTCGTATATGGCTACACCTTC.